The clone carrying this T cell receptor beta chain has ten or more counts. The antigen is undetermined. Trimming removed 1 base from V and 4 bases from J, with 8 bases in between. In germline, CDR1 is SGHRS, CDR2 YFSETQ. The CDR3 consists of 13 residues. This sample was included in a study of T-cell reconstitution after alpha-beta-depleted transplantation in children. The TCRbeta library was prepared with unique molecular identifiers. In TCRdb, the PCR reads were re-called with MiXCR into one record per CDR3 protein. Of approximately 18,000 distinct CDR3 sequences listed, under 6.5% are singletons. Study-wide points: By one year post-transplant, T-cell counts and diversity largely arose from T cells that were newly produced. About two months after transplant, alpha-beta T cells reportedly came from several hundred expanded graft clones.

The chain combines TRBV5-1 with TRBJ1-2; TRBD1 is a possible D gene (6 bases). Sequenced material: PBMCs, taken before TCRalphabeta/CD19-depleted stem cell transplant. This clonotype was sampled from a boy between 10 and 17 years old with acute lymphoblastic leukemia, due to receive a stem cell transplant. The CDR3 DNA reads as TGCGCCAGCAGCTTGACAGGGAGCTATGGCTACACCTTC. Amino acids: CASSLTGSYGYTF.